The sequence of this T cell receptor (beta chain) was determined in a study of blood T cell repertoires in COVID-19. CDR1 is MNHEY and CDR2 is SVGEGT in the germline V gene. The CDR3 covers 15 residues. V lost 0 bases, J lost 5 bases, and 13 bases lay in between. Repertoires were generated with immunoSEQ multiplex PCR, while TCRdb's copy carries only in-frame clones and drops some. Found here are roughly 670,000 clones, around 89% of them singletons; the top ten hold roughly 0.25%. The specimen sequenced was peripheral blood. The sequence was obtained from a woman under 30 with acute or convalescent COVID-19. V is TRBV6-2 or TRBV6-3 and J is TRBJ1-1, with D uncertain. The DNA of the CDR3 is TGTGCCAGCAGTTACTCCCTTCGGGGTTGGACTGAAGCTTTCTTT. Its protein product is CASSYSLRGWTEAFF.